This T cell receptor beta chain stems from a study of graft-versus-host responses after intestinal transplantation. Overall study context: Every one of the recipients received anti-thymocyte globulin induction and afterwards took tacrolimus and steroids for 3 to 4 years. Study-level points and caveats: Early post-transplant HvG declines tracked with peak circulating GvH clone levels.

This clone has a handful of counts. V trimming: 2 bases; J trimming: 7 bases; junction bases outside the gene matches: 3. This CDR3 region has 14 residues. Germline lookup yields CDR1 ENHRY and CDR2 SYGVKD. Sorting was performed after the reaction on proliferating CFSE-low CD3+CD4+ and CD3+CD8+ responders. Only in-frame clones appear in the TCRdb table, and some are missing; sequencing was by immunoSEQ multiplex PCR. Among about 21,000 clones, around 56% were seen once, and the ten largest hold approximately 1%. The sequencing used alloreactive CD4+ T cells from a mixed lymphocyte reaction culture, collected before intestinal transplant. Subset of the sample: CFSE-low proliferating T cells sorted from approximately six-day pre-transplant mixed lymphocyte reaction (GvH or HvG direction). This sequence originates from a human patient who received an intestinal transplant. This chain uses TRBV10-3 with TRBJ2-1; 9 bases fit TRBD1. The CDR3 bases are TGTGCCATCAGTGAGGGGACAGGGAAAAATGAGCAGTTCTTC. As protein: CAISEGTGKNEQFF.